This T cell receptor beta chain derives from a study of vaccination and CD4 T cells after COVID-19. As to time point: late sampling 161 to 241 days after vaccination in a few convalescent patients. Treatment denoted: roughly 10-day PBMC culture with coronavirus spike peptide pools or control peptides (ViraFEST assay). Points on this clonotype: Its antigen is not identified.

Oncomine TCR Beta short-read sequencing was applied to DNA from cultured CD4+ T cells. TCRdb redid the calling of the PCR reads with MiXCR, one entry per CDR3 protein. The data hold about 16,000 distinct CDR3 sequences, with around 43% observed a single time. The CDR3 spans 15 residues. With 0 bases removed from V and 0 bases from J, the gap between germline ends came to 9 bases. Germline CDR1 reads DFQATT; CDR2 reads SNEGSKA (reference sequence). This clonotype originated in a human donor who had recovered from COVID-19. Sequencing used CD4+ T cells from blood, cultured in vitro, obtained about 7 months after SARS-CoV-2 vaccination. The rearrangement uses TRBV20-1 and TRBJ1-3; the D is unclear. The CDR3 loop is CSARDLGYSGNTIYF. Here the CDR3 DNA reads TGCAGTGCTAGAGATCTGGGTTACTCTGGAAACACCATATATTTT.